What follows are 20 T cell receptor beta chains derived from one specimen sequenced in a study of control samples from healthy donors and cancer patients. Assay used: immunoSEQ multiplex PCR; TCRdb lists only in-frame clones, some missing. In the table there are around 150,000 clones, 70% to 90% of which are singletons. Sequenced material: blood. The origin of the receptors is a man aged 25-45 years in good health.

This CDR3 reads CASSFSGGVNEQFF. CDR3 nucleotides: TGTGCCAGCAGCTTTTCGGGGGGGGTCAATGAGCAGTTCTTC. The chain employs TRBV6-5 and TRBJ2-1; 8 nucleotides agree with TRBD2. Germline CDR1 MNHEY, CDR2 SVGAGI. This CDR3 has 14 amino acids. Trimming removed 6 bases from V and 6 bases from J; junction bases left unmatched: 7.

The chain has TRBV5-5 and TRBJ2-3, with 7 bases lining up with TRBD1. CDR3 length: 14 residues. Trimming cost V 4 bases and J 3 bases; bases outside gene matches: 5. Germline V CDR1 and CDR2: SGHKS, YYEKEE (reference sequence). The chain's CDR3 is CASSPTGATDTQYF. Written as DNA, the CDR3 is TGTGCCAGCAGCCCTACAGGGGCTACAGATACGCAGTATTTT.

This chain joins TRBV7-2 and TRBJ1-6; the D is unclear. The V gene lost 7 bases and the J gene lost 1 base, with 11 bases spanning the gap. CDR3 length: 15 amino acids. Germline-derived CDR1 and CDR2 are SGHTA and FQGNSA. DNA for the CDR3: TGTGCCAGCAACAGTTTGGGTTCCTATAATTCACCCCTCCACTTT. Translation gives CASNSLGSYNSPLHF.

This clone came up once. The CDR3 DNA reads TGTGCCAGCAGTGAATTGGATTCCGGGACAGGGAGAACTGAAGCTTTCTTT. It specifies CASSELDSGTGRTEAFF. This chain links TRBV6-1 with TRBJ1-1; the match to TRBD1 covers 9 bases. Germline V gene data show CDR1 as MNHNS and CDR2 as SASEGT. V was clipped by 2 bases and J by 5 bases; unmatched bases: 12. There are 17 residues in the CDR3.

V gene TRBV19 combines with J gene TRBJ1-5; the D gene is possibly TRBD1 (6 bases). CDR3 length: 13 amino acids. Per the germline V gene, CDR1 is LNHDA and CDR2 is SQIVND (reference sequence). The V end was cut by 7 bases, the J end by 9 bases, with 16 bases between. Here the CDR3 reads CASTPAGAAPQHF. The CDR3 nucleotides are TGTGCCAGTACCCCCGCAGGGGCGGCGCCCCAGCATTTT.

The genes are TRBV27 and TRBJ1-1, with D unclear. The V end was cut by 1 base, the J end by 11 bases, with 11 bases between. Per the germline V gene, CDR1 is MNHEY and CDR2 is SMNVEV (reference sequence). The CDR3 loop spans 12 amino acids. Written as DNA, the CDR3 is TGTGCCAGCAGTTTATTCGGGCATGATGCTTTCTTT. This sequence encodes CASSLFGHDAFF.

V and J are TRBV19 and TRBJ2-1; perhaps TRBD1 as D (6 bases). V dropped 0 bases and J dropped 0 bases, with 15 bases sitting between them. This CDR3 is built from 18 residues. CDR1 is LNHDA and CDR2 is SQIVND in the germline V gene (reference sequence). This CDR3 reads CASSIDANRVSSYNEQFF. The CDR3 DNA is TGTGCCAGTAGTATAGATGCCAACAGGGTGAGCTCCTACAATGAGCAGTTCTTC.

CDR3: CASSLALGPTYEQYF. DNA for the CDR3: TGTGCCAGCAGTTTGGCCCTGGGACCGACCTACGAGCAGTACTTC. This chain uses TRBV6-5 with TRBJ2-7, with D perhaps given as TRBD1 or TRBD2 (5 bases each). Deletions cut 4 bases from V and 2 bases from J, with 15 bases between. The CDR3 has 15 amino acids. Germline CDR1 is MNHEY and CDR2 is SVGAGI.

The gene calls are TRBV28 and TRBJ1-4; 8 bases map to TRBD1. Trimming took 10 bases from V and 6 from J; bases not matched to a gene: 7. CDR3 length: 13 residues. Germline assignment: CDR1 MDHEN and CDR2 SYDVKM. The DNA of the CDR3 is TGTGCCACCAGGGACAGGTTATATGAAAAACTGTTTTTT. Amino acid sequence: CATRDRLYEKLFF. Complete variable domain (other parts from reference TRBV28 and TRBJ1-4): DVKVTQSSRYLVKRTGEKVFLECVQDMDHENMFWYRQDPGLGLRLIYFSYDVKMKEKGDIPEGYSVSREKKERFSLILESASTNQTSMYLCATRDRLYEKLFFGSGTQLSVL.

For the CDR3, the DNA is TGTGCCCCCGGACGGCCAGAGCGGGGCTACACCTTC. This codes for CAPGRPERGYTF. This chain uses TRBV6-8 with TRBJ1-2, with D unclear. Germline V gene sequence: CDR1 MNHGY, CDR2 SAAAGT. The CDR3 runs 12 residues. V was shortened by 11 bases and J by 8 bases, with 18 bases between the two germline ends.

CDR3 amino acids: CASSLSSNTEAFF. Here the CDR3 DNA reads TGCGCCAGCAGCTTGTCTTCCAACACTGAAGCTTTCTTT. The chain combines TRBV5-1 with TRBJ1-1; D not certain. The CDR3 loop spans 13 amino acids. In germline, CDR1 is SGHRS, CDR2 YFSETQ. Trimming cost V 1 base and J 2 bases, with 6 bases left between them.

The chain combines TRBV18 with TRBJ2-3; tentative D call: TRBD1 (6 bases). The V gene lost 2 bases and the J gene lost 4 bases, with 13 bases spanning the gap. This CDR3 contains 15 residues. Germline values: CDR1 KGHSH, CDR2 LQKENI. CDR3 in amino acids: CASSPTGISADTQYF. The CDR3 nucleotides read TGTGCCAGCTCACCAACAGGGATTTCGGCAGATACGCAGTATTTT. Filled out from reference TRBV18 and TRBJ2-3, the complete variable domain reads NAGVMQNPRHLVRRRGQEARLRCSPMKGHSHVYWYRQLPEEGLKFMVYLQKENIIDESGMPKERFSAEFPKEGPSILRIQQVVRGDSAAYFCASSPTGISADTQYFGPGTRLTVL.

The count of this clone is one. The V and J genes are TRBV7-2 and TRBJ1-1; D is ambiguous. CDR1 and CDR2 (germline): SGHTA, FQGNSA. Deletions cut 3 bases from V and 4 bases from J, with 12 bases between. This CDR3 region has 14 residues. The CDR3 reads CASSFKDPVTEAFF. CDR3 DNA: TGTGCCAGCAGCTTTAAGGATCCTGTCACTGAAGCTTTCTTT.

The chain carries TRBV2 and TRBJ2-2, with a weak D call TRBD2 (7 bases). This CDR3 region has 14 residues. Germline assignment: CDR1 SNHLY and CDR2 FYNNEI. The V end lost 8 bases, the J end lost 4 bases, and 14 bases lay between the germline ends. In nucleotides, the CDR3 is TGTGCCAGCTGTCCGGGGGGCAGCACCGGGGAGCTGTTTTTT. Its protein product is CASCPGGSTGELFF.

The V call is TRBV29-1, the J call TRBJ1-2; D is unresolved. The CDR3 length is 11 residues. V was trimmed by 3 bases and J by 9 bases, leaving 11 bases between them. Germline CDR1 SQVTM, CDR2 ANQGSEA. DNA of the CDR3: TGCAGCGTTGAGTGGAGGTGGAGCTACACCTTC. Amino acid sequence: CSVEWRWSYTF. Looking up the rest from reference TRBV29-1 and TRBJ1-2 gives the full variable domain: SAVISQKPSRDICQRGTSLTIQCQVDSQVTMMFWYRQQPGQSLTLIATANQGSEATYESGFVIDKFPISRPNLTFSTLTVSNMSPEDSSIYLCSVEWRWSYTFGSGTRLTVV.

This sequence joins TRBV7-9 and TRBJ2-7; TRBD2 is a possible D gene (5 bases). The CDR3 length is 14 residues. Trimming removed 8 bases from V and 2 bases from J, with 16 bases in between. CDR1 SEHNR and CDR2 FQNEAQ come from the germline V gene (reference sequence). The CDR3 loop is CASAEFEGPYEQYF. DNA for the CDR3: TGTGCCAGCGCTGAGTTCGAGGGTCCCTACGAGCAGTACTTC.

The gene calls are TRBV20-1 and TRBJ2-1; TRBD2 aligns across 9 bases. CDR1 DFQATT and CDR2 SNEGSKA come from the germline V gene (reference sequence). CDR3 length: 11 residues. Trimming cost V 2 bases and J 14 bases; bases outside gene matches: 4. The CDR3 spells CSARPGLAKFF. The DNA of the CDR3 is TGCAGTGCTAGACCGGGACTAGCAAAGTTCTTC.

The genes are TRBV5-6 and TRBJ2-3; D not certain. Trimming took 0 bases from V and 5 from J, leaving 7 bases between them. The V gene's germline CDR1 is SGHDT and CDR2 YYEEEE. This CDR3 contains 13 residues. The CDR3 region has the DNA TGTGCCAGCAGCTTGGACGCGCGAGATACGCAGTATTTT. It encodes CASSLDARDTQYF.

The gene calls are TRBV27 and TRBJ2-5; D remains ambiguous. Deletions cut 8 bases from V and 6 bases from J, with 7 bases between. Germline V gene data show CDR1 as MNHEY and CDR2 as SMNVEV (reference sequence). The CDR3 consists of 10 residues. CDR3 coding DNA: TGTGCCAGCTGGCATAAGACCCAGTACTTC. It yields the protein CASWHKTQYF.

This chain connects TRBV9 to TRBJ2-1; 14 bases align to TRBD2. J was trimmed by 8 bases and V by 1 base; bases with no gene match: 5. CDR1 and CDR2 from the germline V gene are SGDLS and YYNGEE. The CDR3 contains 16 residues. In DNA form, the CDR3 reads TGTGCCAGCAGCGTAACAGGGACTAGCGGGAGTCATGAGCAGTTCTTC. This codes for CASSVTGTSGSHEQFF.